The 30 T cell receptor beta chains presented below share a single source sample, sequenced in a study of CD8+CD57+ T cells in acquired aplastic anemia. For sequencing, patients were chosen who had shown expansion of CD8+CD57+ cells by flow cytometry. TCR beta VDJ and CDR3 were profiled, and genomic DNA was the template. TCRdb reprocessed the reads with MiXCR, giving one entry per CDR3 protein. This table has over 150,000 distinct CDR3 sequences, around 50% appearing once. The sequenced material came from sorted CD4+, CD8+, or CD8+CD57+ T cells (not recorded which) from PBMCs. These receptors came from a human donor with aplastic anemia.

The rearrangement joins TRBV10-3 to TRBJ2-1, with 12 bases matching TRBD2. CDR1 is ENHRY and CDR2 is SYGVKD in the germline V gene. Trimming removed 6 bases from V and 8 bases from J; junction bases left unmatched: 8. The CDR3 length is 15 residues. CDR3 in amino acids: CAISELAGGVDEQFF. In DNA, the CDR3 is TGTGCCATCAGCGAACTAGCGGGAGGTGTCGATGAGCAGTTCTTC.

The chain employs TRBV20-1 and TRBJ2-7; possibly TRBD2 for D (6 bases). CDR1 DFQATT and CDR2 SNEGSKA come from the germline V gene (reference sequence). Trimming pared 4 bases from V and 0 bases from J, leaving 10 bases between. The CDR3 consists of 13 residues. CDR3 bases: TGCAGTGCTATCCGGGAGACCTCCTACGAGCAGTACTTC. Translated, it gives CSAIRETSYEQYF.

This clonotype was seen at least ten times. This chain uses TRBV19 with TRBJ1-1; 7 bases fit TRBD1. Germline CDR1 is LNHDA and CDR2 is SQIVND (reference sequence). The junction had 3 bases not matched to a gene; V was cut back by 7 bases and J by 1 base. This CDR3 contains 13 residues. CDR3 bases: TGTGCCAGTACGGACAGGTCGAACACTGAAGCTTTCTTT. The encoded protein is CASTDRSNTEAFF.

The genes are TRBV10-1 and TRBJ2-3; D is unclear. Trimming cost V 4 bases and J 6 bases, with 8 bases left between them. Per germline, CDR1 WNHNN and CDR2 SYGVQD (reference sequence). The CDR3 has 12 residues. CDR3 bases: TGCGCCAGCAGTGCAGATTGGGATACGCAGTATTTT. Its protein is CASSADWDTQYF.

In this sample, this clonotype turned up once. V gene TRBV20-1 combines with J gene TRBJ1-1; D is possibly TRBD1 (6 bases). This CDR3 spans 17 amino acids. Germline CDR1 reads DFQATT; CDR2 reads SNEGSKA (reference sequence). V shed 0 bases and J shed 0 bases, with 17 bases lying between them. The CDR3 loop reads CSARDRLAGALNTEAFF. DNA for the CDR3: TGCAGTGCTAGAGATCGCCTAGCGGGGGCTTTGAACACTGAAGCTTTCTTT.

The table lists this clonotype with a count of one. J is TRBJ2-7 and V is TRBV19; 9 positions agree with TRBD1. CDR3 length equals 15 residues. Germline CDR1 is LNHDA and CDR2 is SQIVND (reference sequence). V was clipped by 5 bases and J by 6 bases; unmatched bases: 11. The CDR3 bases are TGTGCCAGTAGTCCCCGGGGACAGGGAGGCCTCGAGCAGTACTTC. Protein product: CASSPRGQGGLEQYF.

With respect to this clonotype: A much bigger clone sits one base away, suggesting this may be a read error. The J gene is TRBJ1-2, the V gene TRBV9, with D perhaps matching TRBD1 (6 bases). Per the germline V gene, CDR1 is SGDLS and CDR2 is YYNGEE. V lost 5 bases, J lost 5 bases, and 16 bases lay in between. This CDR3 is 14 amino acids long. The CDR3 DNA is TGTGCCAGCAGACCGGAGATAGGGGGTTATGGCTACACCTTC. Translation: CASRPEIGGYGYTF.

This clonotype has at least ten counts. The CDR3 region is CASSLTRRVEDTQYF. CDR3 coding DNA: TGCGCCAGCAGCTTAACGAGGAGGGTGGAGGATACGCAGTATTTT. The V and J genes are TRBV5-1 and TRBJ2-3, with D perhaps matching TRBD2 (6 bases). The CDR3 loop spans 15 amino acids. Germline assignment: CDR1 SGHRS and CDR2 YFSETQ. Trimming shortened V by 2 bases and J by 6 bases, and 16 bases separated the two germline ends. Together with reference TRBV5-1 and TRBJ2-3, the CDR3 gives the full variable domain: KAGVTQTPRYLIKTRGQQVTLSCSPISGHRSVSWYQQTPGQGLQFLFEYFSETQRNKGNFPGRFSGRQFSNSRSEMNVSTLELGDSALYLCASSLTRRVEDTQYFGPGTRLTVL.

This clonotype was seen at least ten times. The J gene is TRBJ1-2, the V gene TRBV20-1, with D perhaps TRBD1 (5 bases). The CDR3 is 16 amino acids. V lost 3 bases to trimming and J lost 2 bases, with 19 bases between them. Germline values: CDR1 DFQATT, CDR2 SNEGSKA (reference sequence). The DNA of the CDR3 is TGCAGTGCTAGTCCCGGGGCAGGGAAGCCAAACTATGGCTACACCTTC. It codes for CSASPGAGKPNYGYTF.

This clonotype was detected only once. The V gene is TRBV7-2, the J gene TRBJ2-3; D possibly corresponds to TRBD2 (6 bases). Trimming pared 5 bases from V and 5 bases from J, leaving 11 bases between. Germline V lookup: CDR1 SGHTA, CDR2 FQGNSA. CDR3 length equals 13 residues. CDR3 DNA: TGTGCCAGCAGCGCGGGGTCGGGAGATACGCAGTATTTT. Translated: CASSAGSGDTQYF.

This clonotype was counted between two and nine times. This chain links TRBV2 with TRBJ1-5; TRBD1 matches 8 bases. Germline assignment: CDR1 SNHLY and CDR2 FYNNEI. The CDR3 consists of 15 residues. V gave up 5 bases and J gave up 1 base; unmatched junction bases: 4. The CDR3 DNA reads as TGTGCCAGCAGTAGACAGGGGTCAAGCAATCAGCCCCAGCATTTT. Translation: CASSRQGSSNQPQHF.

The gene calls are TRBV2 and TRBJ2-7; possibly TRBD2 for D (6 bases). The V end was cut by 1 base, the J end by 0 bases, with 10 bases between. The CDR3 runs 15 residues. Germline CDR1 is SNHLY and CDR2 is FYNNEI. The CDR3 DNA is TGTGCCAGCAGTGAAGTACTAGCTGCCTCCTACGAGCAGTACTTC. This sequence encodes CASSEVLAASYEQYF. The full variable domain, completed using reference TRBV2 and TRBJ2-7, is EPEVTQTPSHQVTQMGQEVILRCVPISNHLYFYWYRQILGQKVEFLVSFYNNEISEKSEIFDDQFSVERPDGSNFTLKIRSTKLEDSAMYFCASSEVLAASYEQYFGPGTRLTVT.

This clonotype was seen a handful of times. This chain connects TRBV2 to TRBJ1-3; D is unclear. With 4 bases removed from V and 6 bases from J, the gap between germline ends came to 4 bases. CDR1 is SNHLY, CDR2 FYNNEI, per germline. The CDR3 totals 11 residues. CDR3 region: CASSAENTIYF. The CDR3 coding sequence is TGTGCCAGCAGTGCTGAAAACACCATATATTTT.

A note on this clonotype: Likely a read error: the CDR3 ends without its conserved phenylalanine or tryptophan. The CDR3 nucleotides read TGTGCCAGTAGTGAAGACAGGGGACATCCCCAGCATTCT. It is translated as CASSEDRGHPQHS. The chain links TRBV19 to TRBJ1-5; 8 bases align to TRBD1. V lost 5 bases and J lost 10; bases outside the gene matches: 7. Germline lookup yields CDR1 LNHDA and CDR2 SQIVND (reference sequence). This CDR3 is 13 amino acids long.

The sample holds many counts of this clonotype. This chain links TRBV6-4 with TRBJ2-3; D uncertain. CDR1 is MRHNA and CDR2 is SNTAGT in the germline V gene. Deletions cut 5 bases from V and 2 bases from J, with 14 bases between. The CDR3 contains 15 residues. CDR3 sequence reads: CASSRQPYDTDTQYF. The CDR3 nucleotides read TGTGCCAGCAGTAGACAACCCTATGACACAGATACGCAGTATTTT.

The CDR3 coding sequence is TGTGCCAGTAGTATAGGTGGGGCGGCAGATACGCAGTATTTT. It translates to CASSIGGAADTQYF. The chain carries TRBV19 and TRBJ2-3; possibly TRBD1 for D (5 bases). V lost 1 base and J 4 bases, leaving 9 bases between the germline ends. Germline V lookup: CDR1 LNHDA, CDR2 SQIVND (reference sequence). The CDR3 consists of 14 residues.

This chain connects TRBV15 to TRBJ2-1, with D maybe TRBD2 (6 bases). The length of the CDR3 is 14 residues. Germline values: CDR1 LNHNV, CDR2 YYDKDF (reference sequence). V lost 5 bases, J lost 6 bases, and 14 bases lay in between. The CDR3 sequence: CATSSIRGSNEQFF. In DNA, the CDR3 is TGTGCCACCAGCTCGATTCGGGGGAGCAATGAGCAGTTCTTC.

This clonotype was observed a few times. The chain recombines TRBV7-9 with TRBJ1-1; D unresolved. The ends were cut back, 5 bases at V and 0 bases at J, with 4 bases in the middle. The CDR3 consists of 12 residues. Germline V gives CDR1 SEHNR, CDR2 FQNEAQ (reference sequence). The DNA of the CDR3 is TGTGCCAGCAGCAGGGTGAACACTGAAGCTTTCTTT. Amino acids: CASSRVNTEAFF.

In this sample, this clonotype turned up many times. This chain links TRBV7-9 with TRBJ1-4; D is unresolved. Trimming left V 4 bases short and J 7 bases short, with 16 bases between. CDR1 SEHNR and CDR2 FQNEAQ come from the germline V gene (reference sequence). The CDR3 consists of 15 residues. The CDR3 DNA is TGTGCCAGCAGCTCACCTACCGGCAGAAGTGAAAAACTGTTTTTT. This translates into CASSSPTGRSEKLFF.

On this clonotype itself: Sequence at one end of the junction differs from germline and may be a read error. This chain links TRBV25-1 with TRBJ2-7, with 14 bases aligning to TRBD2. The CDR3 consists of 21 residues. Germline V CDR1 and CDR2: MGHDK, SYGVNS. The CDR3 loop is CASWGSGRLGLAGAFSYEQYF. CDR3 DNA: TGTGCCAGCTGGGGGTCGGGCCGCCTGGGACTAGCGGGGGCCTTCTCCTACGAACAGTACTTC.

This clonotype was detected many times. The chain couples TRBV12-3 or TRBV12-4 to TRBJ1-1; D is perhaps TRBD1 (6 bases). V lost 5 bases and J lost 11, with 15 bases in between. The CDR3 contains 12 residues. CDR3 DNA: TGTGCCAGCAGTCGGACAGCCTCTTGGGCTTTCTTT. This codes for CASSRTASWAFF.

This clonotype was seen many times. The chain combines TRBV6-1 with TRBJ2-7; D remains ambiguous. Germline lookup yields CDR1 MNHNS and CDR2 SASEGT. The ends were cut back, 3 bases at V and 3 bases at J, with 9 bases in the middle. CDR3 size: 13 residues. CDR3: CASSDQGYYEQYF. In DNA form, the CDR3 reads TGTGCCAGCAGTGATCAAGGCTACTACGAGCAGTACTTC.

J is TRBJ2-5 and V is TRBV7-7; TRBD2 might be the D (6 bases). V was clipped by 3 bases and J by 2 bases, with 10 bases between them. The CDR3 is 14 amino acids. Looked up from germline, CDR1 is SSHAT and CDR2 is FNYEAQ (reference sequence). CDR3 loop: CASSFGGAQETQYF. The CDR3, as DNA: TGTGCCAGCAGCTTCGGAGGGGCGCAAGAGACCCAGTACTTC.

This CDR3 reads CASNDAGGPNEQYF. The CDR3 DNA follows: TGTGCCAGCAACGATGCGGGGGGACCCAACGAGCAGTACTTC. V and J are TRBV7-9 and TRBJ2-7, with TRBD2 matching over 8 bases. V dropped 7 bases and J dropped 5; count of bases not matched to a gene: 10. The germline CDR1 and CDR2 sequences are SEHNR and FQNEAQ (reference sequence). This CDR3 is built from 14 residues.

The CDR3 protein is CAISVGRGSSSTDTQYF. CDR3 in DNA: TGTGCCATCAGTGTGGGGAGGGGGTCTTCTAGCACAGATACGCAGTATTTT. V is TRBV10-3 and J is TRBJ2-3, with TRBD2 as a possible D gene (7 bases). The CDR3 contains 17 residues. In germline, CDR1 is ENHRY, CDR2 SYGVKD. Trimming left V 4 bases short and J 0 bases short, with 17 bases between.

This clonotype came up many times. The genes are TRBV5-1 and TRBJ2-3; TRBD1 or TRBD2 may be the D gene (5 bases each). In germline, CDR1 is SGHRS, CDR2 YFSETQ. The CDR3 is made up of 15 amino acids. V was trimmed by 0 bases and J by 7 bases, leaving 15 bases between them. The CDR3 spells CASSLGDALGHTQYF. The CDR3 nucleotides are TGCGCCAGCAGCTTGGGGGACGCGCTCGGCCATACGCAGTATTTT.

This sequence joins TRBV29-1 and TRBJ1-1, with TRBD1 matching over 7 bases. Germline V gene sequence: CDR1 SQVTM, CDR2 ANQGSEA. This CDR3 is 14 amino acids long. The ends lost 4 bases at V and 3 bases at J; junction bases unmatched: 8. Here the CDR3 reads CSVGGGEGDTEAFF. The CDR3 bases are TGCAGCGTTGGAGGGGGCGAGGGAGACACTGAAGCTTTCTTT. The variable domain in full, with the rest retrieved from reference TRBV29-1 and TRBJ1-1, is SAVISQKPSRDICQRGTSLTIQCQVDSQVTMMFWYRQQPGQSLTLIATANQGSEATYESGFVIDKFPISRPNLTFSTLTVSNMSPEDSSIYLCSVGGGEGDTEAFFGQGTRLTVV.

The chain links TRBV7-4 to TRBJ2-1; 13 bases line up with TRBD2. The CDR3 loop spans 16 amino acids. The germline gives CDR1 SGHVT, CDR2 SQSDAQ. V lost 5 bases and J lost 6; bases outside the gene matches: 7. CDR3 loop: CASSPPGTSGVNEQFF. The CDR3 DNA sequence: TGTGCCAGCAGCCCCCCCGGGACTAGCGGGGTCAATGAGCAGTTCTTC.

CDR3 region: CATSEASGGGNEQFF. In DNA, the CDR3 is TGTGCCACCAGTGAAGCTAGCGGGGGTGGAAATGAGCAGTTCTTC. The gene calls are TRBV24-1 and TRBJ2-1; 10 nucleotides match TRBD2. The CDR3 has 15 residues. The V segment lost 4 bases and the J segment 7 bases; nucleotides outside the gene matches: 6. In germline, CDR1 is KGHDR, CDR2 SFDVKD.

This clonotype has a count of ten or more. The gene calls are TRBV20-1 and TRBJ2-1; D is possibly TRBD1 (6 bases). The V and J ends lost 3 bases and 0 bases respectively, with 9 bases between them. The V gene's germline CDR1 is DFQATT and CDR2 SNEGSKA (reference sequence). The CDR3 is 14 residues long. CDR3 residues: CSARGAVSYNEQFF. The DNA for the CDR3 is TGCAGTGCTAGGGGGGCAGTCTCCTACAATGAGCAGTTCTTC.